This T cell receptor (beta chain) was sequenced for a study of cytomegalovirus exposure and HLA in healthy donors. Study summary: The Caucasian-associated ancestry cluster held roughly 78% of roughly 400 genotyped donors.

Trimming removed 2 bases from V and 3 bases from J, with 7 bases in between. The CDR3 length is 13 residues. Per germline, CDR1 KGHSH and CDR2 LQKENI. Study-wide results and caveats: Researchers reported in a later analysis that a missense DCLRE1C variant was tied to TCR beta V- and J-gene trimming. Generally TCR sequences proved uncommon, though certain public TCRs appeared in numerous donors. The study dropped some indistinguishable V segments, TRBV6-2 and TRBV6-3 among them.

With respect to this clone: Its antigen is currently unknown.

The PCR was carried out with 60 Vbeta primers and 13 Jbeta primers. The assay was immunoSEQ multiplex PCR, and TCRdb's table has in-frame clones only and misses some. Among fewer than 200,000 clones listed, roughly four fifths were seen once. The sequence was collected from a woman in her twenties or thirties in good health and CMV-seronegative. This sequence joins TRBV18 and TRBJ2-5; D is unclear. The source material was PBMCs. The CDR3 sequence is CASSPSLEETQYF. Written as DNA, the CDR3 is TGTGCCAGCTCACCATCTCTAGAAGAGACCCAGTACTTC.